The next 5 T cell receptor beta chains were all read from a single sample in a study of siplizumab effects on memory and regulatory T cells. Profiling relied on immunoSEQ multiplex PCR, and the TCRdb table lists in-frame clones only, not all of them. The sample has more than 95,000 clones; 93% are singletons. Sequenced material: Tregs sorted from blood. Receptors originate from a human donor in good health.

V usage is TRBV7-9 and J usage is TRBJ1-4; TRBD1 aligns across 7 bases. V was pared by 3 bases and J by 5 bases, with 3 bases of the junction left unmatched. The CDR3 runs to 14 residues. Germline CDR1 reads SEHNR; CDR2 reads FQNEAQ (reference sequence). CDR3 nucleotides: TGTGCCAGCAGCTTCGGGACAGAGAATGAAAAACTGTTTTTT. Its translation: CASSFGTENEKLFF.

The rearrangement links TRBV6-6 to TRBJ1-1, with D possibly TRBD1 on 6 matching bases. V was clipped by 6 bases and J by 5 bases, with 19 bases between them. From germline, CDR1 is MNHNY and CDR2 SVGAGI (reference sequence). The CDR3 has 15 amino acids. The CDR3 is CASSFRTVQGTEAFF. CDR3 bases: TGTGCCAGCAGCTTCCGGACAGTACAGGGTACTGAAGCTTTCTTT.

The J gene is TRBJ2-1, the V gene TRBV27, with TRBD1 matching 10 bases. This CDR3 spans 16 amino acids. CDR1 and CDR2 from the germline V gene are MNHEY and SMNVEV (reference sequence). After removal of 0 bases from V and 2 bases from J, the junction contained 1 base not matched to a gene. The CDR3 nucleotides are TGTGCCAGCAGTTTATCCGGGACAGGGGCCTACAATGAGCAGTTCTTC. Amino acid sequence: CASSLSGTGAYNEQFF.

DNA of the CDR3: TGTGCCAGCAGCGTCCCCCCCGACAGGTTGGCTAATGAAAAACTGTTTTTT. This translates into CASSVPPDRLANEKLFF. V gene TRBV7-9 combines with J gene TRBJ1-4; D might be TRBD1 (6 bases). V was trimmed by 5 bases and J by 3 bases, leaving 19 bases between them. Germline loops: CDR1 SEHNR, CDR2 FQNEAQ (reference sequence). CDR3 length: 17 amino acids.

The rearrangement joins TRBV7-9 to TRBJ2-1, with 7 bases lining up with TRBD2. CDR1 is SEHNR and CDR2 is FQNEAQ in the germline V gene (reference sequence). V shed 0 bases and J 8 bases; nucleotides not matched to a gene: 13. This CDR3 region has 17 residues. The CDR3 spells CASSLAGGPIGRDEQFF. DNA for the CDR3: TGTGCCAGCAGCTTAGCGGGAGGGCCAATTGGCAGGGATGAGCAGTTCTTC.